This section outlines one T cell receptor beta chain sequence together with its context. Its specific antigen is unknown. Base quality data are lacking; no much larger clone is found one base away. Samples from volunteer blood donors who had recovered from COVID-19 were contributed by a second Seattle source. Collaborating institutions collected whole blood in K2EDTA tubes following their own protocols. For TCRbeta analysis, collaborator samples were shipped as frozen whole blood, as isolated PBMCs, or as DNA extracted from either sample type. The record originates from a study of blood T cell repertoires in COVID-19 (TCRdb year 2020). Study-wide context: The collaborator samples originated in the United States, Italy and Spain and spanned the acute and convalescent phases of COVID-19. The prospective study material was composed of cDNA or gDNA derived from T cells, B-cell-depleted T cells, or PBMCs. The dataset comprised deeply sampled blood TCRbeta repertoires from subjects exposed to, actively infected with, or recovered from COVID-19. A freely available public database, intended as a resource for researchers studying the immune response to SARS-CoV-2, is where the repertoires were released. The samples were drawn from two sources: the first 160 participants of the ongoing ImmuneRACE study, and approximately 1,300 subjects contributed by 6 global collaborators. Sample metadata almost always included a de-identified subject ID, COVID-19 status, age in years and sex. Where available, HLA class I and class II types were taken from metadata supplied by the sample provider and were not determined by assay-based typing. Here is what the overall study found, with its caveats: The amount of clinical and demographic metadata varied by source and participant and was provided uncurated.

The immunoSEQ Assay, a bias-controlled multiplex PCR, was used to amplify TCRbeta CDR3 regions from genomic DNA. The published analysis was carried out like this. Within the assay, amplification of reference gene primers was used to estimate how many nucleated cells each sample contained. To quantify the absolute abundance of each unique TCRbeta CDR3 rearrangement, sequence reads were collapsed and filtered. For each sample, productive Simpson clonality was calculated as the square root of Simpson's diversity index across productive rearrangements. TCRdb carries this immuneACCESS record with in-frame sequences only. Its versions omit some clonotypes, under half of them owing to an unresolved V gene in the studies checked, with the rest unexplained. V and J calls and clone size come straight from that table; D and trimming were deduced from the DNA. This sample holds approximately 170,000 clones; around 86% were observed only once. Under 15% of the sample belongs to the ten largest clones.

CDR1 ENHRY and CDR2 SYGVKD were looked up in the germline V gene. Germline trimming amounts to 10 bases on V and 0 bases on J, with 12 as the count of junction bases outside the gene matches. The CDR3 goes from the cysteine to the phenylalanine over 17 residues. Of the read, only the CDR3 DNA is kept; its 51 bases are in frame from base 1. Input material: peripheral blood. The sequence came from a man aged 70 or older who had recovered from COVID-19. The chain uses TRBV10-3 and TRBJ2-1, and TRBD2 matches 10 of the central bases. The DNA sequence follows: TGTGCCACAGGGCGGGCTAGCGGGAGTACCTCCTACAATGAGCAGTTCTTC. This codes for CATGRASGSTSYNEQFF.